Listed below are T cell receptor beta chains from one sample, sequenced in a study of T cell responses to AZD1222 COVID-19 vaccine. Measured with immunoSEQ multiplex PCR; TCRdb has only the in-frame clones, and not every one. The table lists roughly 110,000 clones, almost 90% of them singletons, with 5% to 5.5% in the top ten. Specimen: peripheral blood, collected on day 0 of AZD1222 vaccination. These receptors were obtained from an adult in good health. CDR3s include the opening cysteine and the closing phenylalanine or tryptophan. D genes are given only for firm matches. Rows may omit the clone size; those that give it use once, few, many or a size class.

-	TRBV5-1	TRBJ1-5	-	CASSPDGRFSNQPQHF	TGCGCCAGCAGCCCCGACGGACGTTTCAGCAATCAGCCCCAGCATTTT
TRBD2	TRBV6-5	TRBJ2-7	-	CASSKLAEGSYEQYF	TGTGCCAGCAGTAAACTAGCGGAGGGCTCCTACGAGCAGTACTTC
-	TRBV7-9	TRBJ2-7	-	CASSLAAGASSYEQYF	TGTGCCAGCAGCTTAGCGGCAGGGGCGAGCTCCTACGAGCAGTACTTC
-	TRBV19	TRBJ2-1	-	CASTSSSSEQFF	TGTGCCAGTACGTCTAGTTCTAGTGAGCAGTTCTTC
-	TRBV7-3	TRBJ2-2	-	CASSLSSAVRNTGELFF	TGTGCCAGCAGCTTATCTTCCGCGGTGAGAAACACCGGGGAGCTGTTTTTT
TRBD1	TRBV18	TRBJ1-6	-	CASSSSGTGVNSPLHF	TGTGCCAGCTCAAGTTCCGGGACAGGGGTCAATTCACCCCTCCACTTT
-	TRBV2	TRBJ1-2	-	CASRELPNYGYTF	TGTGCCAGCAGAGAGCTACCTAACTATGGCTACACCTTC
TRBD2	TRBV10-1	TRBJ2-3	-	CASGLAGGDTQYF	TGCGCCAGCGGCCTAGCGGGAGGGGATACGCAGTATTTT
-	TRBV5-1	TRBJ2-7	once	CASSSGAGGYEQYF	TGCGCCAGCAGCTCAGGGGCCGGGGGCTACGAGCAGTACTTC
TRBD2	TRBV11-2	TRBJ2-5	-	CASSLGHEGLADQETQYF	TGTGCCAGCAGCTTGGGGCATGAGGGACTAGCGGATCAAGAGACCCAGTACTTC
-	TRBV7-2	TRBJ1-2	-	CASSLRVYGYTF	TGTGCCAGCAGCTTAAGGGTTTACGGCTACACCTTC
-	TRBV28	TRBJ1-2	-	CASAGSNYGYTF	TGTGCCAGCGCGGGGTCGAACTATGGCTACACCTTC
TRBD2	TRBV24-1	TRBJ2-1	once	CATSGGLAGVSNEQFF	TGTGCCACCAGTGGAGGCCTAGCGGGAGTGAGCAATGAGCAGTTCTTC
-	TRBV11-2	TRBJ1-2	-	CASSPPANSYGYTF	TGTGCCAGCAGCCCCCCGGCCAACTCCTATGGCTACACCTTC
TRBD1	TRBV5-4	TRBJ1-2	-	CASSSKGTDFNYGYTF	TGTGCCAGCAGCTCTAAAGGGACAGATTTTAACTATGGCTACACCTTC
TRBD2	TRBV9	TRBJ2-1	-	CASSVVSSGSYNEQFF	TGTGCCAGCAGCGTAGTTTCCAGCGGGAGTTATAATGAGCAGTTCTTC
TRBD2	TRBV10-3	TRBJ2-1	-	CAIGVAGGFNEQFF	TGTGCCATCGGCGTCGCGGGAGGGTTTAATGAGCAGTTCTTC
-	TRBV7-9	TRBJ2-5	-	CASSLGRETQYF	TGTGCCAGCAGCTTAGGGCGGGAGACCCAGTACTTC
-	TRBV5-8	TRBJ2-7	-	CASSYGAGRSYEQYF	TGTGCCAGCTCCTATGGGGCCGGCCGCTCCTACGAGCAGTACTTC
TRBD1	TRBV5-1	TRBJ1-1	once	CASSWTGGSVVNTEAFF	TGCGCCAGCAGCTGGACAGGGGGCTCCGTCGTGAACACTGAAGCTTTCTTT
TRBD1	TRBV13	TRBJ1-5	-	CASSFGSGRGLKPQHF	TGTGCCAGCAGCTTCGGCTCGGGCAGGGGGCTGAAGCCCCAGCATTTT
-	TRBV7-8	TRBJ1-1	few	CASSLGTEAFF	TGTGCCAGCAGCTTGGGCACTGAAGCTTTCTTT
TRBD2	TRBV19	TRBJ2-4	few	CASSIGYSASGALAKNIQYF	TGTGCCAGTAGTATAGGCTACTCGGCTAGCGGAGCCCTAGCCAAAAACATTCAGTACTTC